The entry that follows covers one TCR beta chain sequence. This table comes from immunoSEQ multiplex PCR, and its TCRdb copy is limited to in-frame clones, with some not included. The sample includes some 500,000 clones, roughly 95% seen only once; the top ten take 0.064%. This specimen comes from a study of shared clonotypes between healthy human individuals. The CDR3 runs to 14 residues. Germline CDR1 MDHEN, CDR2 SYDVKM. V lost 5 bases to trimming and J lost 2 bases, with 13 bases between them. This clonotype originated in a woman in her 30s in good health. Sequenced: naive CD4+ T cells sorted from blood. Subset described: CD45RA+ positively selected. J is TRBJ2-7 and V is TRBV28, with a tentative D call TRBD2 (6 bases). The CDR3 coding sequence is TGTGCCAGCAGTCGGTGGGGGGAAACCTACGAGCAGTACTTC. Encoded protein: CASSRWGETYEQYF.